This paragraph covers one T cell receptor beta chain sequence. Method: immunoSEQ multiplex PCR; TCRdb's copy keeps in-frame clones and lacks some. The table shows 70,000 to 95,000 clones, with around 90% occurring only once. This record comes from a study of OX40 agonist ivuxolimab in advanced cancers. Study at large: Hepatocellular carcinoma, melanoma, renal cell or head and neck cancer affected the dose-escalation patients.

V lost 3 bases, J lost 4 bases, and 9 bases lay in between. From germline, CDR1 is MNHNS and CDR2 SASEGT. The length of the CDR3 is 13 residues. The clonotype was recovered from an adult with an advanced solid tumor such as melanoma, head and neck, liver or kidney cancer. This specimen consisted of CD4+ or CD8+ T cells sorted from blood, obtained in a trial of the OX40 agonist ivuxolimab. The chain employs TRBV6-1 and TRBJ2-5, with D perhaps being TRBD1 or TRBD2 (5 bases each). CDR3 in amino acids: CASSDRAGETQYF. CDR3 DNA: TGTGCCAGCAGTGACAGGGCGGGAGAGACCCAGTACTTC.